The 7 T cell receptor beta chains below come from one sample, sequenced in a study of Ad26.COV2.S vaccination and SARS-CoV-2 variants. This table comes from immunoSEQ multiplex PCR, and its TCRdb copy is limited to in-frame clones, with some not included. This sample has more than 300,000 clones, with roughly 89% found just once. Sample treatment: 19 received Ad26.COV2.S at low or high dose, single or two shots; roughly 5 received placebo; per-sample allocation not given. Samples analyzed were those drawn on day 63 after the first vaccine or placebo injection. Sequenced here: peripheral blood, sampled in a trial of Ad26.COV2.S vaccine versus placebo. These receptors all stem from a person aged 18 to 59 who received the Ad26.COV2.S COVID-19 vaccine or a placebo.

V gene TRBV5-1 combines with J gene TRBJ2-1; 12 bases map to TRBD2. The CDR3 extends over 16 amino acids. Germline lookup yields CDR1 SGHRS and CDR2 YFSETQ. V shed 5 bases, J shed 0 bases, and the junction held 3 bases outside the gene matches. The CDR3 here is CASRLAGGISYNEQFF. The CDR3 region has the DNA TGCGCCAGCAGACTAGCGGGGGGTATCTCCTACAATGAGCAGTTCTTC.

CDR3 amino acids: CASSRGTSGNTDTQYF. DNA for the CDR3: TGCGCCAGCAGCCGAGGGACTAGCGGGAACACAGATACGCAGTATTTT. This chain connects TRBV5-1 to TRBJ2-3; 13 nucleotides agree with TRBD2. Germline-derived CDR1 and CDR2 are SGHRS and YFSETQ. Unmatched junction bases numbered 4, after V lost 4 bases and J lost 2 bases. The CDR3 is 16 residues long.

The chain couples TRBV5-1 to TRBJ2-2; TRBD1 might be the D (5 bases). CDR1 is SGHRS, CDR2 YFSETQ, per germline. Trimming pared 0 bases from V and 1 base from J, leaving 7 bases between. This CDR3 has 15 amino acids. The CDR3 DNA reads TGCGCCAGCAGCTTGGGGACAATGAACACCGGGGAGCTGTTTTTT. It yields the protein CASSLGTMNTGELFF. Drawing the rest from reference TRBV5-1 and TRBJ2-2, the complete variable domain is KAGVTQTPRYLIKTRGQQVTLSCSPISGHRSVSWYQQTPGQGLQFLFEYFSETQRNKGNFPGRFSGRQFSNSRSEMNVSTLELGDSALYLCASSLGTMNTGELFFGEGSRLTVL.

CDR3 DNA: TGTGCCAGCAGCTTGGCCGGAGGACAGGTGGCCTACGAGCAGTACTTC. Translating gives CASSLAGGQVAYEQYF. The chain uses TRBV5-5 and TRBJ2-7; 7 bases match TRBD1. The CDR3 totals 16 residues. The germline gives CDR1 SGHKS, CDR2 YYEKEE (reference sequence). V lost 0 bases and J lost 2; bases outside the gene matches: 8. The full variable domain, completed using reference TRBV5-5 and TRBJ2-7, is DAGVTQSPTHLIKTRGQQVTLRCSPISGHKSVSWYQQVLGQGPQFIFQYYEKEERGRGNFPDRFSARQFPNYSSELNVNALLLGDSALYLCASSLAGGQVAYEQYFGPGTRLTVT.

The chain recombines TRBV6-5 with TRBJ1-4, with D uncertain. The V gene lost 5 bases and the J gene lost 2 bases, with 9 bases spanning the gap. The CDR3 extends over 14 amino acids. The germline gives CDR1 MNHEY, CDR2 SVGAGI. The CDR3 DNA reads TGTGCCAGCAGTCCGACCGTCACTAATGAAAAACTGTTTTTT. Its protein is CASSPTVTNEKLFF.

The chain is built from TRBV5-6 and TRBJ2-3; D is unresolved. The CDR3 sequence is 13 residues long. V dropped 4 bases and J dropped 2 bases, with 8 bases sitting between them. Germline lookup yields CDR1 SGHDT and CDR2 YYEEEE. The CDR3 nucleotides read TGTGCCAGCAGCCGCTCATCCACAGATACGCAGTATTTT. As protein: CASSRSSTDTQYF.

The rearrangement uses TRBV5-1 and TRBJ1-1; D remains ambiguous. V shed 4 bases and J shed 1 base, with 14 bases lying between them. The CDR3 is 15 residues long. Germline CDR1 and CDR2: SGHRS and YFSETQ. This CDR3 reads CASSRSGSENTEAFF. The CDR3 DNA follows: TGCGCCAGCAGCCGCTCGGGCAGCGAGAACACTGAAGCTTTCTTT.